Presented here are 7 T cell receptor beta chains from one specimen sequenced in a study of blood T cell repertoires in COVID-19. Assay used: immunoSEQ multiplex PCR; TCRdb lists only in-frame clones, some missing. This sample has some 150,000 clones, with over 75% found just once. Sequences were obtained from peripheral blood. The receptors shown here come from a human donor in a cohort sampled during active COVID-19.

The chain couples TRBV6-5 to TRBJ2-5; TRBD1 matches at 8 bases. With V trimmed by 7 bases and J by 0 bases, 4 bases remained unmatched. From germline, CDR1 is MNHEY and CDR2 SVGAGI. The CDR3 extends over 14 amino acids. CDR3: CASMDRVYQETQYF. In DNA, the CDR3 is TGTGCCAGCATGGACAGGGTGTACCAAGAGACCCAGTACTTC.

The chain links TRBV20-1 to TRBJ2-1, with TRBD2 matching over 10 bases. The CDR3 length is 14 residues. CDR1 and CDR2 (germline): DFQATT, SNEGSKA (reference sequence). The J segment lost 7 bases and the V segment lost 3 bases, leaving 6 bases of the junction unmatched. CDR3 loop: CSASGASGRNEQFF. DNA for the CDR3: TGCAGTGCTAGTGGGGCTAGCGGGAGAAATGAGCAGTTCTTC.

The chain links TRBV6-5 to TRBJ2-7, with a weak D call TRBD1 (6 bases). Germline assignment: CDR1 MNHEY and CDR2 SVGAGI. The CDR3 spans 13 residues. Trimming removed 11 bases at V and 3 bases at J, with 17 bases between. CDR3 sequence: CAAGTGRGYEQYF. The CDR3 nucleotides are TGTGCCGCTGGGACGGGCAGGGGCTACGAGCAGTACTTC.

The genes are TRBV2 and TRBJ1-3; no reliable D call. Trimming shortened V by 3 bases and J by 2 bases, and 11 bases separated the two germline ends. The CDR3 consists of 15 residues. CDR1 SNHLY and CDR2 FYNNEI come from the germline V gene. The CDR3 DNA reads TGTGCCAGCAGTGACACTTCATTCGCTGGAAACACCATATATTTT. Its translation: CASSDTSFAGNTIYF. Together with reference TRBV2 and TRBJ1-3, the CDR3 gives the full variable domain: EPEVTQTPSHQVTQMGQEVILRCVPISNHLYFYWYRQILGQKVEFLVSFYNNEISEKSEIFDDQFSVERPDGSNFTLKIRSTKLEDSAMYFCASSDTSFAGNTIYFGEGSWLTVV.

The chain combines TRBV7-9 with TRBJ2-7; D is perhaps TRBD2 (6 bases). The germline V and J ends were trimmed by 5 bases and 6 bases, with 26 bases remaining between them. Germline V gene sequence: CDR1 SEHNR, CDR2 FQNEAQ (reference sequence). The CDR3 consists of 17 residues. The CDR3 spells CASSPSGSMEMDSEQYF. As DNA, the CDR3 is TGTGCCAGCAGCCCCAGCGGGTCGATGGAGATGGATTCCGAGCAGTACTTC.

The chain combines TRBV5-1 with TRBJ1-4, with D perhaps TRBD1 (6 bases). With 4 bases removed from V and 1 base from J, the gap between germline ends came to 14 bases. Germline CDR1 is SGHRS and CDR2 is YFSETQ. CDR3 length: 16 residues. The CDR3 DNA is TGCGCCAGCAGCAGGGGGTCCGAACTAACTAATGAAAAACTGTTTTTT. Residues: CASSRGSELTNEKLFF.

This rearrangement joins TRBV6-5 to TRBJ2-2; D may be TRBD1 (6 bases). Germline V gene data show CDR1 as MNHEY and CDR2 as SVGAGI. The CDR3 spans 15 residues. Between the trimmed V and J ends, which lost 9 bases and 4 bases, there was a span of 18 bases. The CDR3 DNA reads TGTGCCAGTCGCCTTGGGGGCCGCGTCACCGGGGAGCTGTTTTTT. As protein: CASRLGGRVTGELFF.